Sequencing of this T cell receptor beta chain was carried out in a study of T cells in Graves' hyperthyroidism and ophthalmopathy. Study findings and constraints: Expanded thyroid clonotypes (above 0.001) were mostly also found in blood.

This clonotype showed up many times. Its antigen is not identified. The ends were cut back, 8 bases at V and 4 bases at J, with 11 bases in the middle. CDR3 length: 13 residues. Germline CDR1 is MNHNS and CDR2 is SASEGT. RNA transcripts yielded amplified TCR beta CDR3 regions. HTBI primers were the set used in a first-round RT-PCR of the TCR CDR3. TCRdb re-called the multiplex PCR reads through MiXCR, storing one row per CDR3 protein. The table shows about 35,000 distinct CDR3 sequences, with roughly 52% occurring only once. The chain carries TRBV6-1 and TRBJ1-4; D remains unclear. Sequencing was performed on blood. The source is a woman between 50 and 59 years old with Graves' hyperthyroidism that later progressed to Graves' ophthalmopathy. The CDR3 DNA is TGTGCCAGCCGGGCAGGCAATAATGAAAAACTGTTTTTT. It encodes CASRAGNNEKLFF.